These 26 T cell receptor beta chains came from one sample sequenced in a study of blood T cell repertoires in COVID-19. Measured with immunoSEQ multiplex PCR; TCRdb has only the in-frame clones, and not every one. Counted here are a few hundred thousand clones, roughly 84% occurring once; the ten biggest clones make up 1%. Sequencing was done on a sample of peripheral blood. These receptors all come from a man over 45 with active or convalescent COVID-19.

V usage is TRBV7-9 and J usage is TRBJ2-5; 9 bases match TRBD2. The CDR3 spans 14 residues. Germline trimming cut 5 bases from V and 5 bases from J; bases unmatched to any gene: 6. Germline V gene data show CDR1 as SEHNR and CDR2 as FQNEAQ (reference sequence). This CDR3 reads CASSLLAGHETQYF. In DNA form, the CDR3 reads TGTGCCAGCAGCCTCCTAGCGGGACACGAGACCCAGTACTTC.

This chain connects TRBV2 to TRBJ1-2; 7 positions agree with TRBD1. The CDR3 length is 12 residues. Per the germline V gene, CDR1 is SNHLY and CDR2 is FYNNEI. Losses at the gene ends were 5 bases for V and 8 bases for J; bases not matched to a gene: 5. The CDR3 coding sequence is TGTGCCAGCAGTCGGACAGGATCAGGCTACACCTTC. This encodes CASSRTGSGYTF.

CDR3 DNA: TGTGCCAGCAGCTTAGTGTCTAGCGAATACAATGAGCAGTTCTTC. It translates to CASSLVSSEYNEQFF. The J gene is TRBJ2-1, the V gene TRBV7-3, with D possibly TRBD2 on 6 matching bases. Germline values: CDR1 SGHTA, CDR2 FQGTGA. The V end lost 2 bases, the J end lost 4 bases, and 12 bases lay between the germline ends. This CDR3 region has 15 residues.

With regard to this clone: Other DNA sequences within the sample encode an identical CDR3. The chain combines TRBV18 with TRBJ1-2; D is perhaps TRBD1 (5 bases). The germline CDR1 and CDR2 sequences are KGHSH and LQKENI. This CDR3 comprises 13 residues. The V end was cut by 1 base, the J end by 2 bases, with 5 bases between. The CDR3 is CASSPQGNYGYTF. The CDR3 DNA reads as TGTGCCAGCTCACCACAGGGGAACTATGGCTACACCTTC.

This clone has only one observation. CDR3 region: CASSFHPQETQYF. CDR3 DNA sequence: TGTGCCAGCAGTTTCCATCCCCAAGAGACCCAGTACTTC. This sequence joins TRBV12-3 or TRBV12-4 and TRBJ2-5; D gene uncertain. Trimming shortened V by 3 bases and J by 1 base, and 6 bases separated the two germline ends. The CDR3 consists of 13 residues.

CDR3 protein: CAWSLKGRNTEAFF. CDR3 nucleotide sequence: TGTGCCTGGAGTCTTAAAGGGAGGAACACTGAAGCTTTCTTT. The chain is built from TRBV30 and TRBJ1-1, with D unclear. This CDR3 has 14 amino acids. V gave up 2 bases and J gave up 1 base, with 11 bases separating them. The germline CDR1 and CDR2 sequences are GTSNPN and SVGIG (reference sequence).

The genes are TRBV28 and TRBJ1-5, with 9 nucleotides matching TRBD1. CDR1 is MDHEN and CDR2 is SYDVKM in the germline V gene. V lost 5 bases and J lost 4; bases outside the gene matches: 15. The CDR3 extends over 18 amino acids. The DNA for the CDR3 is TGTGCCAGCAGTCCTCCCCCGGGACAGGGCCGGTGGAATCAGCCCCAGCATTTT. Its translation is CASSPPPGQGRWNQPQHF.

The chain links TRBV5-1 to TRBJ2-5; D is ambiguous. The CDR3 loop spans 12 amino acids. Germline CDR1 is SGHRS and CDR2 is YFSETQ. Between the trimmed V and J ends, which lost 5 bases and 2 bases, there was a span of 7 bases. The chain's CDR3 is CASSVRQETQYF. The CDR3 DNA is TGCGCCAGCAGTGTCAGGCAAGAGACCCAGTACTTC.

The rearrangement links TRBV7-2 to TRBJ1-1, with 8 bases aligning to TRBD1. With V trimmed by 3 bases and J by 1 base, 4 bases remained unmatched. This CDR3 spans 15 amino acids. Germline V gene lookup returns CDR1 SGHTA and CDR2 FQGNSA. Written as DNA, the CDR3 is TGTGCCAGCAGCTTTTACGGGACAGGGAACACTGAAGCTTTCTTT. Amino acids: CASSFYGTGNTEAFF.

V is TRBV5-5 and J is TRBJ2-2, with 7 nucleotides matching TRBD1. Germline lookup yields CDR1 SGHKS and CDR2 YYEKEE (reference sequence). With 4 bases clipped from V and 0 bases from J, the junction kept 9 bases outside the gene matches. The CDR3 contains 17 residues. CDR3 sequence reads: CASSGGQPNTNTGELFF. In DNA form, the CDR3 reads TGTGCCAGCAGCGGGGGACAGCCAAATACGAACACCGGGGAGCTGTTTTTT.

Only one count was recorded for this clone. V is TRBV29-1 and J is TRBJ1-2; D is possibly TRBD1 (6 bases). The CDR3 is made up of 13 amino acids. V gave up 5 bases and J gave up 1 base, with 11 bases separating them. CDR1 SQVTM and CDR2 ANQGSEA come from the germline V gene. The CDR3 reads CSVSPGDNYGYTF. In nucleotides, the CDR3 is TGCAGCGTTTCCCCAGGGGATAACTATGGCTACACCTTC.

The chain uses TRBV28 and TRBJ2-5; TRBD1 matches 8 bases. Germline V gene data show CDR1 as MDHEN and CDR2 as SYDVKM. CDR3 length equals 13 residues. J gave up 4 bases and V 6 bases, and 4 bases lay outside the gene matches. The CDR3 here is CASRTGVIETQYF. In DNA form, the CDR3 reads TGTGCCAGCAGGACAGGGGTTATAGAGACCCAGTACTTC.

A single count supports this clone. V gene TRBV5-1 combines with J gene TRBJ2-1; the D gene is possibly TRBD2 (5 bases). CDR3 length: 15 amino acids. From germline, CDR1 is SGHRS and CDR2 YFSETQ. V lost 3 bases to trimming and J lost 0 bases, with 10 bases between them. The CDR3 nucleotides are TGCGCCAGCAGCTGGTCAGAGGGCTCCTACAATGAGCAGTTCTTC. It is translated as CASSWSEGSYNEQFF.

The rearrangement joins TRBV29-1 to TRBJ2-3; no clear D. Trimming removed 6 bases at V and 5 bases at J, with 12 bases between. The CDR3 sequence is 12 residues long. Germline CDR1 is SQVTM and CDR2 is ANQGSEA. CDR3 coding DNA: TGCAGCGTCGAAAGATCGGTAGATACGCAGTATTTT. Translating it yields CSVERSVDTQYF.

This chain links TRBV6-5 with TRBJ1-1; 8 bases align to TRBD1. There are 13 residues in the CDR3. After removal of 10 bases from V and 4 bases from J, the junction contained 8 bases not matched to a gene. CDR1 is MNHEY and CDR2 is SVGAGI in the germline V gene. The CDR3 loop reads CATLGQGGTEAFF. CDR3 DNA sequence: TGTGCCACCCTCGGACAGGGAGGCACTGAAGCTTTCTTT.

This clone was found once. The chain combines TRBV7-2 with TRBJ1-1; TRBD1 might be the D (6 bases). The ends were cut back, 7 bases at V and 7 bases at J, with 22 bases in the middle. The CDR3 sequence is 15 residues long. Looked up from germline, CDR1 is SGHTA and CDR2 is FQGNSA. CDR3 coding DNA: TGTGCCAGCACCACCGATCGCAGCAGGGGCAGTGAAGCTTTCTTT. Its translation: CASTTDRSRGSEAFF. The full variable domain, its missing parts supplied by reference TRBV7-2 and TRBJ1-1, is GAGVSQSPSNKVTEKGKDVELRCDPISGHTALYWYRQSLGQGLEFLIYFQGNSAPDKSGLPSDRFSAERTGGSVSTLTIQRTQQEDSAVYLCASTTDRSRGSEAFFGQGTRLTVV.

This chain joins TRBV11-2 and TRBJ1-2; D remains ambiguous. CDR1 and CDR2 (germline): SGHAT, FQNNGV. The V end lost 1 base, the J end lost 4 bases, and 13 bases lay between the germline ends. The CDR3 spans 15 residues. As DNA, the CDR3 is TGTGCCAGCAGCTTAGGAGTGGCAGGCTCCTATGGCTACACCTTC. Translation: CASSLGVAGSYGYTF. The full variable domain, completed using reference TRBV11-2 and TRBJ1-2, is EAGVAQSPRYKIIEKRQSVAFWCNPISGHATLYWYQQILGQGPKLLIQFQNNGVVDDSQLPKDRFSAERLKGVDSTLKIQPAKLEDSAVYLCASSLGVAGSYGYTFGSGTRLTVV.

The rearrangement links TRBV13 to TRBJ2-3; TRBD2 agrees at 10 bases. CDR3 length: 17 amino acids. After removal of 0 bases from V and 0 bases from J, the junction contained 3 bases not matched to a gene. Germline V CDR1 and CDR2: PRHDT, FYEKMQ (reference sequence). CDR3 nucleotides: TGTGCCAGCAGCTTAGGGGGGACTAGCGAAAGCACAGATACGCAGTATTTT. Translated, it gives CASSLGGTSESTDTQYF.

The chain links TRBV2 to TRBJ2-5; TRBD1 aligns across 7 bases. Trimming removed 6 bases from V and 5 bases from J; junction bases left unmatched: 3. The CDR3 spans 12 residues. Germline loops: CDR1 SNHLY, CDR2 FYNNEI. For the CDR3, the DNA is TGTGCCAGCAGAGACAGGGTCGAGACCCAGTACTTC. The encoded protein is CASRDRVETQYF. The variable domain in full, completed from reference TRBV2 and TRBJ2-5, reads EPEVTQTPSHQVTQMGQEVILRCVPISNHLYFYWYRQILGQKVEFLVSFYNNEISEKSEIFDDQFSVERPDGSNFTLKIRSTKLEDSAMYFCASRDRVETQYFGPGTRLLVL.

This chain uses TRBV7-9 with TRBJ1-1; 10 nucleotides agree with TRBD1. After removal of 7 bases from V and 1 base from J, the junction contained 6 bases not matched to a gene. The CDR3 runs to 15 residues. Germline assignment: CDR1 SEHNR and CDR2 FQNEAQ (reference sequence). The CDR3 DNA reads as TGTGCCAGCAACGACAGGGGGCGAGGGAACACTGAAGCTTTCTTT. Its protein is CASNDRGRGNTEAFF.

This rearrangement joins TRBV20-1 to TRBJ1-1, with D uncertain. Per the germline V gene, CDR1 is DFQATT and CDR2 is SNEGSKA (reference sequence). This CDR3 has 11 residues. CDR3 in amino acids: CRIQENTEAFF. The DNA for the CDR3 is TGCAGGATACAAGAGAACACTGAAGCTTTCTTT.

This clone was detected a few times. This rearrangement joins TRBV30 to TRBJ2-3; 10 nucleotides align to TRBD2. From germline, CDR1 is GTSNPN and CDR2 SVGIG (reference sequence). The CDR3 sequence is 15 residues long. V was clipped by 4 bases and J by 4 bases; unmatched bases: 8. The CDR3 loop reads CAWKLAGGGPDTQYF. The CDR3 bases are TGTGCCTGGAAATTAGCGGGGGGTGGTCCAGATACGCAGTATTTT.

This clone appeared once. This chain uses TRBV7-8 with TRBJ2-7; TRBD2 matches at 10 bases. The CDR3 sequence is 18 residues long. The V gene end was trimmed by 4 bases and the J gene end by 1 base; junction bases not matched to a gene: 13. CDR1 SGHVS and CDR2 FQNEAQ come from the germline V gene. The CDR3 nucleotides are TGTGCCAGCAGCTCCCGGAGTAGCGGGGGGCCAAATTCCTACGAGCAGTACTTC. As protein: CASSSRSSGGPNSYEQYF.

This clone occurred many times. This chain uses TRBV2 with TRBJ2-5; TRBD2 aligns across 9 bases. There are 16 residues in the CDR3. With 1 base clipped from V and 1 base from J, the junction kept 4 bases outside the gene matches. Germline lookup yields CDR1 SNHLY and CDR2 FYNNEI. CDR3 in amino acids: CASSEEAGGGQETQYF. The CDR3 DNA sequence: TGTGCCAGCAGTGAAGAGGCGGGAGGGGGCCAAGAGACCCAGTACTTC.

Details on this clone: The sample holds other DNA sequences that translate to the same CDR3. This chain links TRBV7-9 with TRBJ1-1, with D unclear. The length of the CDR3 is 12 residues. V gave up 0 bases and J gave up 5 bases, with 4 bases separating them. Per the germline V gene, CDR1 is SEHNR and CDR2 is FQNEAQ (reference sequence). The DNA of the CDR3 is TGTGCCAGCAGCTTAGCGTATACTGAAGCTTTCTTT. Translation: CASSLAYTEAFF.

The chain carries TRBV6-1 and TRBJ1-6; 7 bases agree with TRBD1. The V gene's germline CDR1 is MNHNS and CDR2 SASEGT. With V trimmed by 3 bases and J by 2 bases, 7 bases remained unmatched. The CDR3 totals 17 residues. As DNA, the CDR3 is TGTGCCAGCAGTGATCGACAGGGAGGCACCTATAATTCACCCCTCCACTTT. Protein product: CASSDRQGGTYNSPLHF.